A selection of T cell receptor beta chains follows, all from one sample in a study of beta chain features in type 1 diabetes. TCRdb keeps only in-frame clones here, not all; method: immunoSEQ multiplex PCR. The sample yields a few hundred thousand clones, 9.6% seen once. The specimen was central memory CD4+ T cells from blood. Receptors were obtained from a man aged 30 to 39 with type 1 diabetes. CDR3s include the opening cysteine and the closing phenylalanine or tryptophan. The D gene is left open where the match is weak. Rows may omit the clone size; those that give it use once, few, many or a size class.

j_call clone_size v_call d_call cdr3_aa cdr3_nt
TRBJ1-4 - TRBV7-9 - CASSYHTNNEKLFF TGTGCCAGCAGTTATCATACAAATAATGAAAAACTGTTTTTT
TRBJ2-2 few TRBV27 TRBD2 CASSLIVAGRTGELFF TGTGCCAGCAGTTTAATCGTAGCGGGACGCACCGGGGAGCTGTTTTTT
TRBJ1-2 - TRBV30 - CGRGRDDDYGYTF TGTGGGAGGGGCAGGGACGACGACTATGGCTACACCTTC
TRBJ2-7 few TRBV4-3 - CASSQEAPNLSGYEQYF TGCGCCAGCAGCCAAGAAGCCCCGAATCTTAGCGGCTACGAGCAGTACTTC
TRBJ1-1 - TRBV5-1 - CASSLDLGEDTEAFF TGCGCCAGCAGCTTGGATTTGGGGGAGGACACTGAAGCTTTCTTT
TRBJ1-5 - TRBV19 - CASSNVDFQPQHF TGTGCCAGTAGTAACGTCGACTTCCAGCCCCAGCATTTT
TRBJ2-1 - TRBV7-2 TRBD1 CASGTGQGFNEQFF TGTGCCAGCGGTACGGGACAGGGTTTCAATGAGCAGTTCTTC
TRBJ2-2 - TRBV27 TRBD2 CASSAAGLAGGINTGELFF TGTGCCAGCAGCGCCGCGGGACTAGCGGGAGGAATAAACACCGGGGAGCTGTTTTTT
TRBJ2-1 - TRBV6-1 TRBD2 CASSEGTSGGNNEQFF TGTGCCAGCAGTGAAGGGACTAGCGGGGGGAACAATGAGCAGTTCTTC
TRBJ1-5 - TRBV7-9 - CASSPDGDQPQHF TGTGCCAGCAGTCCGGACGGGGATCAGCCCCAGCATTTT
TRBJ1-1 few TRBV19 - CASSFGRGQWNTEAFF TGTGCCAGTAGTTTTGGAAGGGGTCAATGGAACACTGAAGCTTTCTTT
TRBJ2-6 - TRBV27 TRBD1 CASSAPDRGSSGANVLTF TGTGCCAGCAGTGCCCCGGACAGGGGTTCCTCTGGGGCCAACGTCCTGACTTTC
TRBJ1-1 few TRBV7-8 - CASSLEGRAFF TGTGCCAGCAGCTTAGAGGGTCGAGCTTTCTTT
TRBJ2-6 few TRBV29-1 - CSVERSGANVLTF TGCAGCGTTGAGAGGTCTGGGGCCAACGTCCTGACTTTC
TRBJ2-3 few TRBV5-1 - CASSPMEVARDTQYF TGCGCCAGCAGCCCGATGGAGGTAGCGAGAGATACGCAGTATTTT
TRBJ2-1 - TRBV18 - CASSPAAGNGNEQFF TGTGCCAGCTCACCTGCTGCGGGAAATGGGAATGAGCAGTTCTTC
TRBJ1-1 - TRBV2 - CASIREQANTEAFF TGTGCCAGCATCCGGGAACAGGCGAACACTGAAGCTTTCTTT
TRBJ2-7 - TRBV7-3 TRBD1 CASSSPGTGNEQYF TGTGCCAGCAGCTCTCCCGGGACAGGGAACGAGCAGTACTTC
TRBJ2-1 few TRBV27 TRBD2 CASRSEAGVGYNEQFF TGTGCCAGCAGATCAGAGGCGGGAGTAGGTTACAATGAGCAGTTCTTC
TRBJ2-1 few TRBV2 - CASRKGQGGGLAGVGEQFF TGTGCCAGCAGGAAGGGACAGGGGGGAGGGCTAGCGGGAGTTGGGGAGCAGTTCTTC
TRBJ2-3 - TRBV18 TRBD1 CASSPPGRTGFTDTQYF TGTGCCAGCTCACCACCGGGGCGGACAGGATTCACAGATACGCAGTATTTT
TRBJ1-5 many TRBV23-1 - CASSQSLGYQPQHF TGCGCCAGCAGTCAATCGTTAGGGTATCAGCCCCAGCATTTT
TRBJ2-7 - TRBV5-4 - CASSPREQGGNEQYF TGTGCCAGCAGCCCCCGAGAACAGGGTGGGAACGAGCAGTACTTC
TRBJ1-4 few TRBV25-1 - CASSESWTGKGEKLFF TGTGCCAGCAGTGAATCTTGGACTGGAAAAGGTGAAAAACTGTTTTTT
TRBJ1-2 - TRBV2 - CASSEAGANYGYTF TGTGCCAGCAGTGAAGCGGGGGCCAACTATGGCTACACCTTC
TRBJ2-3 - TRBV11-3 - CASSLAQATDTQYF TGTGCCAGCAGCTTAGCGCAGGCCACAGATACGCAGTATTTT
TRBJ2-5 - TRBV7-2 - CASSQQETQYF TGTGCCAGCAGCCAACAAGAGACCCAGTACTTC
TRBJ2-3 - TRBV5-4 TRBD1 CASSEGQSEFTDTQYF TGTGCCAGCAGCGAGGGACAGTCGGAATTCACAGATACGCAGTATTTT
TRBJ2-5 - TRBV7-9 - CASSSLLSETQYF TGTGCCAGCAGCTCCCTACTATCGGAGACCCAGTACTTC
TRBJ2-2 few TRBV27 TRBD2 CASSFSGLAGGYTGELFF TGTGCCAGCAGTTTCTCGGGACTAGCGGGAGGATACACCGGGGAGCTGTTTTTT
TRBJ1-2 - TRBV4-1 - CASSQGGNMYGYTF TGCGCCAGCAGCCAAGGGGGAAATATGTATGGCTACACCTTC
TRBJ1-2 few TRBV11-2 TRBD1 CASSFSGTGSDGYTF TGTGCCAGCAGCTTTTCCGGGACAGGCTCCGACGGCTACACCTTC
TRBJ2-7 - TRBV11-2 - CASSLARGVGYEQYF TGTGCCAGCAGCTTAGCGAGGGGGGTCGGATACGAGCAGTACTTC
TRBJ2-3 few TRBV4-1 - CASSQVIGGEADTQYF TGCGCCAGCAGCCAAGTCATTGGGGGCGAGGCAGATACGCAGTATTTT
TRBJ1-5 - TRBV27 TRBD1 CASSQRQGVGNQPQHF TGTGCCAGCAGTCAACGACAGGGTGTGGGCAATCAGCCCCAGCATTTT
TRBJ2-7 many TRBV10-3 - CASGRDFEQYF TGTGCCAGCGGCAGGGATTTCGAGCAGTACTTC
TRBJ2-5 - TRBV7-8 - CASSLAVTQYF TGTGCCAGCAGCTTAGCGGTGACCCAGTACTTC
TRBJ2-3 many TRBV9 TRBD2 CASSISGLGGTDTQYF TGTGCCAGCAGCATTAGCGGGTTGGGGGGCACAGATACGCAGTATTTT
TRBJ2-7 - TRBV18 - CASSPPDVRGYEQYF TGTGCCAGCTCACCACCGGATGTGAGGGGCTACGAGCAGTACTTC
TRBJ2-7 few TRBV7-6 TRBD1 CASSGQGYEQYF TGTGCCAGCAGTGGACAGGGTTACGAGCAGTACTTC
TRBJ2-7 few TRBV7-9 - CASSPPGPRKEQYF TGTGCCAGCAGCCCCCCCGGGCCCCGAAAAGAGCAGTACTTC
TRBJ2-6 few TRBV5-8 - CASSFGLAPISGANVLTF TGTGCCAGCAGCTTCGGCCTAGCCCCAATCAGCGGGGCCAACGTCCTGACTTTC
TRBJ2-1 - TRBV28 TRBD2 CASRISGRDNNEQFF TGTGCCAGCAGGATTAGCGGGAGGGATAATAATGAGCAGTTCTTC
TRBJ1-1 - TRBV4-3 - CASSQGRGMNTEAFF TGCGCCAGCAGCCAGGGCAGGGGTATGAACACTGAAGCTTTCTTT
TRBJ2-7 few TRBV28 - CASSLGGRAYEQYF TGTGCCAGCAGTTTAGGCGGTAGGGCCTACGAGCAGTACTTC
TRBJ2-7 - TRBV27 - CASTKRGILYEQYF TGTGCCAGCACCAAAAGGGGGATCCTATACGAGCAGTACTTC
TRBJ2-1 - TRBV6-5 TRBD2 CASRYSGSASYNEQFF TGTGCCAGCAGGTACAGCGGGAGCGCGTCCTACAATGAGCAGTTCTTC
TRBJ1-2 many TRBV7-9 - CASIPLTTGRVNYGYTF TGTGCCAGCATCCCACTGACTACAGGGCGGGTGAACTATGGCTACACCTTC
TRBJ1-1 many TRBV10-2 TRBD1 CASSGQGGTEAFF TGCGCCAGCAGTGGACAGGGAGGCACTGAAGCTTTCTTT
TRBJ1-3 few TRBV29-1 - CSVDGDSGNTIYF TGCAGCGTTGATGGTGACTCTGGAAACACCATATATTTT
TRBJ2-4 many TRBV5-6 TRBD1 CASSLDREGDIQYF TGTGCCAGCAGCTTAGACAGGGAAGGGGACATTCAGTACTTC
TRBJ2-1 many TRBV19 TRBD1 CASTTGQGSYNEQFF TGTGCCAGTACCACGGGACAGGGTTCCTACAATGAGCAGTTCTTC
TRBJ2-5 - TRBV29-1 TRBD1 CSIDRGKRETQYF TGCAGCATCGACAGGGGGAAGCGGGAGACCCAGTACTTC
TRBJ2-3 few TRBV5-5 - CASSTIRTDTQYF TGTGCCAGCAGCACTATCCGGACAGATACGCAGTATTTT
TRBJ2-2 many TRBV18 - CASSPPRGTGELFF TGTGCCAGCTCACCACCTCGTGGCACCGGGGAGCTGTTTTTT
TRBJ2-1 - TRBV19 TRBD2 CASSTSGYPARSYNEQFF TGTGCCAGTAGTACTAGCGGATACCCGGCTCGGTCCTACAATGAGCAGTTCTTC
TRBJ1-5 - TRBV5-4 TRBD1 CASSFWTGGRRDQPQHF TGTGCCAGCAGCTTTTGGACAGGGGGTAGACGAGATCAGCCCCAGCATTTT
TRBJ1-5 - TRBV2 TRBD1 CASTQGANQPQHF TGTGCCAGCACCCAGGGGGCGAATCAGCCCCAGCATTTT
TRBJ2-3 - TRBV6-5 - CASSYSTASTDTQYF TGTGCCAGCAGTTACTCGACAGCTAGCACAGATACGCAGTATTTT
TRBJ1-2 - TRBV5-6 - CASSLQRSYGYTF TGTGCCAGCAGTTTGCAGAGGAGCTATGGCTACACCTTC